The rows below give T cell receptor beta chains drawn from one sample of a study of control samples from healthy donors and cancer patients. TCRdb's copy holds only in-frame clones and misses some; the assay was immunoSEQ multiplex PCR. In the table there are under 80,000 clones, about 95% of which are singletons. Sequenced sample: blood. The origin of the receptors is a woman aged 25 to 39 in good health. Each CDR3 is given with its conserved first and last residue. The D gene is left open where the match is weak. Clone size is given for some rows only: seen once, a few or many times, or a class if the clone is expanded.

d_gene,v_gene,j_gene,abundance,CDR3nt,CDR3aa
.,TRBV7-2,TRBJ2-1,.,TGTGCCAGCAGCCATGAGCAGTTCTTC,CASSHEQFF
TRBD1,TRBV5-6,TRBJ2-6,.,TGTGCCAGCAGCTTGTGGACAGGGTCCTCTGGGGCCAACGTCCTGACTTTC,CASSLWTGSSGANVLTF
.,TRBV29-1,TRBJ2-2,.,TGCAGCGGCTATCACACCGGGGAGCTGTTTTTT,CSGYHTGELFF
TRBD1,TRBV18,TRBJ1-3,.,TGTGCCAGCTCGCCGGCGAGACAGGGGGAGGACACCATATATTTT,CASSPARQGEDTIYF
TRBD2,TRBV2,TRBJ2-5,.,TGTGCCAGCAGTGAGGGCAATAGCGGGGGGCAAGAGACCCAGTACTTC,CASSEGNSGGQETQYF
TRBD1,TRBV5-1,TRBJ2-7,.,TGCGCCAGCAGCGTAGTAGAGGGACAGATTAAGTACGAGCAGTACTTC,CASSVVEGQIKYEQYF
.,TRBV5-1,TRBJ1-1,.,TGCGCCAGCAGCTTAGAGATGAACACTGAAGCTTTCTTT,CASSLEMNTEAFF
.,TRBV9,TRBJ1-2,.,TGTGCCAGCAGCGTAGACACAGCTCACTATGGCTACACCTTC,CASSVDTAHYGYTF
.,TRBV2,TRBJ1-2,.,TGTGCCAGCGGAGGGATTTATAACTATGGCTACACCTTC,CASGGIYNYGYTF
TRBD2,TRBV11-3,TRBJ2-5,.,TGTGCCAGCAGTTACCCTAGCGGAGGAGAAAGAGGGCAAGAGACCCAGTACTTC,CASSYPSGGERGQETQYF
.,TRBV12-5,TRBJ2-1,.,TGTGCTAGTGGAGAAGGGACCACTTCCTACAATGAGCAGTTCTTC,CASGEGTTSYNEQFF
.,TRBV24-1,TRBJ1-2,.,TGTGCCACCAGTGATTTAAACGGAGGCTACACCTTC,CATSDLNGGYTF
TRBD1,TRBV6-5,TRBJ2-7,.,TGTGCCAGCAGTTTCCGGGACAGGGGATCCTACGAGCAGTACTTC,CASSFRDRGSYEQYF
.,TRBV3-1/TRBV3-2,TRBJ1-3,.,TGTGCCAGCAGCCAAGGCAGGGGCCCTGGAAACACCATATATTTT,CASSQGRGPGNTIYF
.,TRBV30,TRBJ2-7,.,TGTGCCTGGAGTCAACCGGGACTGCCGGGTTACGAGCAGTACTTC,CAWSQPGLPGYEQYF
TRBD1,TRBV16,TRBJ2-1,.,TGTGCCAGCAGCCGACTGACTGGGGACAGGGGGCATGAGCAGTTCTTC,CASSRLTGDRGHEQFF
.,TRBV6-5,TRBJ1-1,.,TGTGCCAGCAGTTACAGGGCGGGCACTGAAGCTTTCTTT,CASSYRAGTEAFF
.,TRBV18,TRBJ1-1,.,TGTGCCAGCTCACCACGGGGGGAGAACACTGAAGCTTTCTTT,CASSPRGENTEAFF
.,TRBV6-5,TRBJ1-4,.,TGTGCCAGCACAACCAGGCCAGCTAATGAAAAACTGTTTTTT,CASTTRPANEKLFF
.,TRBV5-1,TRBJ1-2,.,TGCGCCAGCAGCTTGGGGCCCCAGAATGGCTACACCTTC,CASSLGPQNGYTF
TRBD1,TRBV5-1,TRBJ2-4,.,TGCGCCAGCAGCCCAGCCGGGACAGGGGCCCCACGGGTGGACATTCAGTACTTC,CASSPAGTGAPRVDIQYF
TRBD2,TRBV14,TRBJ2-3,.,TGTGCCAGCAGCCAAGGATATAGCGGGGCATTACCTCTTGGCACAGATACGCAGTATTTT,CASSQGYSGALPLGTDTQYF
TRBD1,TRBV3-1/TRBV3-2,TRBJ2-4,.,TGTGCCAGCAGCCATGGGACAGGGCAGAACATTCAGTACTTC,CASSHGTGQNIQYF
.,TRBV28,TRBJ1-1,once,TGTGCCAGCAGTTTATTGCGTCTTGGGAACACTGAAGCTTTCTTT,CASSLLRLGNTEAFF
.,TRBV3-1/TRBV3-2,TRBJ2-6,.,TGTGCCAGCAGCCAAGATAACCGGGAGAGCTCTGGGGCCAACGTCCTGACTTTC,CASSQDNRESSGANVLTF
.,TRBV19,TRBJ1-2,.,TGTGCCAGTAGTATAGATTCAGGGACGTATGGCTACACCTTC,CASSIDSGTYGYTF
TRBD1,TRBV5-8,TRBJ1-3,.,TGTGCCAGCAGCCCCGGACAGGGATACACCATATATTTT,CASSPGQGYTIYF